Below, one T cell receptor (beta chain) is given with its context. The antigen it binds to is not known. There are no base qualities to consult, and no much larger clone falls within one base. The CDR3 has 12 amino acids, counting the end cysteine and phenylalanine. The kept DNA is CDR3 alone, 36 bases in frame from the first base. CDR1 and CDR2, looked up from the germline V gene, are SGHTA and FQGNSA. Trimming takes 8 bases from V and 5 bases from J, and the germline ends sit 11 bases apart. Explained via the paper, the time point label denotes: baseline before oral tofacitinib. Lesional scalp punch biopsies and peripheral blood were collected from alopecia areata patients. PBMCs were isolated by density centrifugation and stained for CD3, CD4 and CD8, after which CD4+ and CD8+ T cells were sorted on a FACSAria. These data are taken from a study of CD8+ T cells in alopecia areata (dated by TCRdb to 2016 to 2019). Regarding the research as a whole: Treated patients were enrolled in an open-label pilot trial of oral tofacitinib, 5 to 10 mg twice daily, for moderate-to-severe alopecia areata. Patients received tofacitinib for 6 to 18 months and were then followed off drug for 6 months to check for delayed response and recurrence. In both human patients and the C3H/HeJ mouse model, the study applied high-throughput TCRbeta sequencing to look at T cell clonal expansion in alopecia areata. Human TCRbeta sequencing covered scalp tissue and sorted CD4+ and CD8+ peripheral blood T cells from patchy and totalis/universalis alopecia areata patients and healthy controls. Patients on tofacitinib were biopsied at baseline and after 4 and 24 weeks of treatment, and several of the patients also had a later scalp biopsy. Clonality in the scalp was compared among normal scalp (n=4), patchy alopecia areata scalp (n=8), and alopecia totalis/universalis scalp (n=8). RNA was extracted with the PAXgene miRNA kit for fixed scalp, the miRNeasy kit for PBMCs, and the RNeasy kit for mouse skin. Amplification of TCRbeta CDR3 regions was done by immunoSEQ multiplex PCR using 35 Vbeta forward primers and 13 Jbeta reverse primers. What the authors observed across the whole study: Shared TCR sequences between patients were less evident than in mice, which may be partly attributable to HLA diversity in the patient population. Scalp TCR repertoire analysis is complicated because resident alphabeta T cells in normal human skin are also sequenced, whereas mouse skin is dominated by gammadelta T cells. Higher clonality and more expanded CD8+ clones were observed in lesional scalp than in normal scalp, particularly in alopecia totalis/universalis, a finding suggestive of antigenic drive.

The library was prepared using the immunoSEQ multiplex PCR assay. RNA was extracted from all samples and reverse transcribed into cDNA as template for TCR sequencing. SuperScript III was used for first-strand cDNA synthesis, primed with a 2:1 mix of oligo-dT and random hexamers. A synthetic immune receptor repertoire was used to assess amplification bias, and residual bias was removed computationally. Per the authors' processing: Raw reads were preprocessed for error removal, and CDR3 was defined according to IMGT conventions as running from the conserved cysteine to phenylalanine. Clonality was computed as 1 minus the Shannon entropy, with the entropy normalized by log2 of the number of productive unique TCRs. Scalp TCRbeta sequences were cross-referenced with sorted blood CD4 and CD8 repertoires so that the CD4 or CD8 identity of scalp clones could be inferred. The clones in this table, taken by TCRdb from immuneACCESS, are in-frame only. Not every clone is retained; where verified, under half of the shortfall comes from an unresolved V gene, and the cause of the rest is unknown. That table gives V, J and clone size, and the DNA gave D and trimming. A total of around 140,000 clones appear in this sample, about 51% of them only once. The ten most abundant clones make up 0.95% to 1% of the sample.

The clonotype was recovered from a human donor with alopecia areata. This receptor chain uses TRBV7-2 and TRBJ2-3; tentative D gene TRBD2, with 6 bases matching. The material was CD4+ T cells sorted from blood, obtained at week 0. The sequence in DNA is TGTGCCAGCGGGAGGTCGGGAGATACGCAGTATTTT. Protein translation: CASGRSGDTQYF.